These 30 T cell receptor beta chains originate from one sample sequenced in a study of cytomegalovirus exposure and HLA in healthy donors (dated by TCRdb to about 2017). The library was prepared using the immunoSEQ multiplex PCR assay. Imported from immuneACCESS, the table was reduced by TCRdb to in-frame sequences with V and J called. These copies leave out some clones; in studies compared against another copy, an unresolved V gene accounts for under half, and the cause of the remainder is not known. This sample has about 110,000 clones in its table, and more than 75% of those were observed once. The ten top clones hold more than 1.4% of the sample. Material: PBMCs. All receptors come from a woman aged 30 to 39 in good health and CMV-seropositive.

CDR3 residues: CASSETSGDYEQYF. CDR3 coding DNA: TGTGCCAGCAGTGAAACTAGCGGGGACTACGAGCAGTACTTC. The genes are TRBV6-1 and TRBJ2-7; 10 bases map to TRBD2. CDR1 and CDR2 (germline): MNHNS, SASEGT. Trimming at V came to 2 bases and at J to 3 bases, leaving 1 base not matched to a gene. This CDR3 has 14 amino acids.

The rearrangement uses TRBV15 and TRBJ1-1; no definite D call. Trimming took 5 bases from V and 0 from J, leaving 7 bases between them. In germline, CDR1 is LNHNV, CDR2 YYDKDF (reference sequence). CDR3 size: 13 residues. CDR3 sequence: CATSLGMNTEAFF. DNA of the CDR3: TGTGCCACCAGCTTGGGCATGAACACTGAAGCTTTCTTT. Variable domain in full (rest from reference TRBV15 and TRBJ1-1): DAMVIQNPRYQVTQFGKPVTLSCSQTLNHNVMYWYQQKSSQAPKLLFHYYDKDFNNEADTPDNFQSRRPNTSFCFLDIRSPGLGDTAMYLCATSLGMNTEAFFGQGTRLTVV.

The rearrangement uses TRBV6-6 and TRBJ1-5; 8 nucleotides align to TRBD1. The germline V gene encodes CDR1 MNHNY and CDR2 SVGAGI (reference sequence). Losses at the gene ends were 6 bases for V and 6 bases for J; bases not matched to a gene: 4. The CDR3 contains 13 residues. Written as DNA, the CDR3 is TGTGCCAGCAGGGACAGGGAGGGTCAGCCCCAGCATTTT. Amino acids: CASRDREGQPQHF.

The chain joins TRBV5-1 to TRBJ2-2, with D perhaps TRBD2 (5 bases). The germline V gene has CDR1 SGHRS and CDR2 YFSETQ. Trimming stripped 2 bases from V and 6 bases from J, with 8 bases between. The CDR3 is made up of 13 amino acids. The CDR3 is CASSLTSAGELFF. The CDR3, as DNA: TGCGCCAGCAGCTTAACTAGTGCCGGGGAGCTGTTTTTT.

The gene calls are TRBV28 and TRBJ2-5, with 10 bases that match TRBD2. Germline lookup yields CDR1 MDHEN and CDR2 SYDVKM. This CDR3 is built from 16 residues. V shed 4 bases and J 0 bases; nucleotides not matched to a gene: 5. The CDR3 DNA follows: TGTGCCAGCAGTTCGGGACTAGCGCCTTACCAAGAGACCCAGTACTTC. It yields the protein CASSSGLAPYQETQYF. Full variable domain (outside the CDR3, taken from reference TRBV28 and TRBJ2-5): DVKVTQSSRYLVKRTGEKVFLECVQDMDHENMFWYRQDPGLGLRLIYFSYDVKMKEKGDIPEGYSVSREKKERFSLILESASTNQTSMYLCASSSGLAPYQETQYFGPGTRLLVL.

V usage is TRBV7-2 and J usage is TRBJ2-5, with 10 bases matching TRBD1. CDR1 is SGHTA, CDR2 FQGNSA, per germline. The CDR3 runs to 15 residues. The ends lost 5 bases at V and 4 bases at J; junction bases unmatched: 7. CDR3 DNA: TGTGCCAGCAGCCGCGACAGGGGGCGTGGAGAGACCCAGTACTTC. Translation gives CASSRDRGRGETQYF. The full variable domain, rest sourced from reference TRBV7-2 and TRBJ2-5, is GAGVSQSPSNKVTEKGKDVELRCDPISGHTALYWYRQSLGQGLEFLIYFQGNSAPDKSGLPSDRFSAERTGGSVSTLTIQRTQQEDSAVYLCASSRDRGRGETQYFGPGTRLLVL.

This clone showed up just a few times. The CDR3, as DNA: TGCAGCATCCGACAGGGTTGGGGTACAGATACGCAGTATTTT. It encodes CSIRQGWGTDTQYF. This sequence joins TRBV29-1 and TRBJ2-3; 7 bases match TRBD1. This CDR3 contains 14 residues. Germline-derived CDR1 and CDR2 are SQVTM and ANQGSEA. Trimming at V came to 8 bases and at J to 3 bases, leaving 11 bases not matched to a gene.

The chain has TRBV5-1 and TRBJ2-7; the D gene is possibly TRBD2 (5 bases). V was pared by 1 base and J by 7 bases, with 12 bases between. The CDR3 extends over 13 amino acids. Germline V gene lookup returns CDR1 SGHRS and CDR2 YFSETQ. CDR3 protein: CASSLHSTGEQYF. The CDR3 DNA is TGCGCCAGCAGCTTGCATTCGACGGGAGAGCAGTACTTC.

This rearrangement joins TRBV9 to TRBJ2-7; perhaps TRBD1 as D (6 bases). V was clipped by 0 bases and J by 2 bases, with 15 bases between them. Germline CDR1 reads SGDLS; CDR2 reads YYNGEE. CDR3 length equals 16 residues. DNA for the CDR3: TGTGCCAGCAGCGTAGGTCAGGGGCGCTTCCCCTACGAGCAGTACTTC. Translating gives CASSVGQGRFPYEQYF.

V and J are TRBV30 and TRBJ2-5; 14 nucleotides align to TRBD2. Per germline, CDR1 GTSNPN and CDR2 SVGIG (reference sequence). The CDR3 contains 15 residues. V shed 2 bases and J 4 bases; nucleotides not matched to a gene: 3. Here the CDR3 DNA reads TGTGCCTGGAGTTCGGGACTAGCGGGGGCAGAGACCCAGTACTTC. Translating gives CAWSSGLAGAETQYF.

The rearrangement uses TRBV19 and TRBJ1-2; D call uncertain. Germline values: CDR1 LNHDA, CDR2 SQIVND (reference sequence). Trimming removed 3 bases at V and 2 bases at J, with 7 bases between. The CDR3 length is 13 residues. The CDR3 spells CASSIGRNYGYTF. The CDR3 region has the DNA TGTGCCAGTAGTATTGGCAGAAACTATGGCTACACCTTC.

V and J are TRBV5-4 and TRBJ2-7, with 7 bases that match TRBD2. Per germline, CDR1 SGHNT and CDR2 YYREEE (reference sequence). With V trimmed by 0 bases and J by 2 bases, 8 bases remained unmatched. The CDR3 is made up of 16 amino acids. The CDR3: CASSLAGAGVAYEQYF. CDR3 nucleotides: TGTGCCAGCAGCTTGGCCGGGGCGGGAGTGGCCTACGAGCAGTACTTC.

This chain uses TRBV6-1 with TRBJ2-1, with TRBD1 matching 7 bases. Germline V gene sequence: CDR1 MNHNS, CDR2 SASEGT. V shed 11 bases, J shed 6 bases, and the junction held 10 bases outside the gene matches. The CDR3 is 13 amino acids. The CDR3 sequence: CAGGTGEANEQFF. The DNA for the CDR3 is TGTGCCGGAGGTACAGGGGAAGCCAATGAGCAGTTCTTC.

The rearrangement uses TRBV11-2 and TRBJ2-1; TRBD2 might be the D (6 bases). The CDR3 extends over 15 amino acids. Germline V gene sequence: CDR1 SGHAT, CDR2 FQNNGV. V was clipped by 1 base and J by 6 bases, with 13 bases between them. The CDR3 protein is CASSLVRLASNEQFF. As DNA, the CDR3 is TGTGCCAGCAGCTTAGTACGGCTAGCGAGCAATGAGCAGTTCTTC.

The chain couples TRBV7-9 to TRBJ2-4, with D perhaps matching TRBD2 (7 bases). This CDR3 contains 15 residues. In germline, CDR1 is SEHNR, CDR2 FQNEAQ (reference sequence). Trimming left V 5 bases short and J 3 bases short, with 14 bases between. CDR3 residues: CASSPRGGGKNIQYF. The CDR3 region has the DNA TGTGCCAGCAGCCCCCGGGGAGGGGGCAAAAACATTCAGTACTTC. Based on the CDR3 plus reference TRBV7-9 and TRBJ2-4, the full variable domain is DTGVSQNPRHKITKRGQNVTFRCDPISEHNRLYWYRQTLGQGPEFLTYFQNEAQLEKSRLLSDRFSAERPKGSFSTLEIQRTEQGDSAMYLCASSPRGGGKNIQYFGAGTRLSVL.

The genes are TRBV28 and TRBJ2-7; 10 bases agree with TRBD1. V shed 5 bases and J 4 bases; nucleotides not matched to a gene: 5. Per germline, CDR1 MDHEN and CDR2 SYDVKM. This CDR3 has 14 residues. This CDR3 reads CASSDPDRGYEQYF. Written as DNA, the CDR3 is TGTGCCAGCAGTGACCCGGACAGGGGGTACGAGCAGTACTTC.

The rearrangement joins TRBV2 to TRBJ2-1; tentative D call: TRBD2 (5 bases). The V end was cut by 6 bases, the J end by 5 bases, with 11 bases between. The length of the CDR3 is 13 residues. Germline CDR1 is SNHLY and CDR2 is FYNNEI. CDR3 amino acids: CASSETRNNEQFF. The CDR3 nucleotides read TGTGCCAGCAGCGAAACTAGAAACAATGAGCAGTTCTTC.

This sequence joins TRBV7-9 and TRBJ2-1, with D unresolved. The CDR3 runs 15 residues. V was shortened by 5 bases and J by 0 bases, with 11 bases between the two germline ends. In germline, CDR1 is SEHNR, CDR2 FQNEAQ (reference sequence). The CDR3 DNA sequence: TGTGCCAGCAGCCTCGGAGCTAGCTCCTACAATGAGCAGTTCTTC. This codes for CASSLGASSYNEQFF. Supplemented by reference TRBV7-9 and TRBJ2-1, the full variable domain reads DTGVSQNPRHKITKRGQNVTFRCDPISEHNRLYWYRQTLGQGPEFLTYFQNEAQLEKSRLLSDRFSAERPKGSFSTLEIQRTEQGDSAMYLCASSLGASSYNEQFFGPGTRLTVL.

This clone was recorded only once. The CDR3 loop is CASSTSPRTGGNMNTEAFF. The CDR3 DNA sequence: TGTGCCAGCAGCACATCCCCCCGGACAGGGGGGAATATGAACACTGAAGCTTTCTTT. This chain connects TRBV7-3 to TRBJ1-1; 10 nucleotides agree with TRBD1. V lost 5 bases, J lost 0 bases, and 15 bases stayed unmatched. Germline values: CDR1 SGHTA, CDR2 FQGTGA. The CDR3 consists of 19 residues.

The chain couples TRBV30 to TRBJ1-6, with 9 nucleotides matching TRBD1. Germline trimming cut 2 bases from V and 7 bases from J; bases unmatched to any gene: 3. This CDR3 is 14 amino acids long. CDR1 and CDR2 from the germline V gene are GTSNPN and SVGIG (reference sequence). In nucleotides, the CDR3 is TGTGCCTGGAGTCGACAGGGGGGGAATTCACCCCTCCACTTT. This encodes CAWSRQGGNSPLHF.

The chain carries TRBV19 and TRBJ2-1; D may be TRBD2 (5 bases). CDR1 is LNHDA and CDR2 is SQIVND in the germline V gene (reference sequence). The CDR3 length is 16 residues. Trimming took 6 bases from V and 6 from J, leaving 21 bases between them. CDR3: CASRIYAGSGSNEQFF. CDR3 sequence (DNA): TGTGCCAGTAGGATTTATGCGGGCTCAGGCTCCAATGAGCAGTTCTTC.

The genes are TRBV28 and TRBJ2-7; TRBD2 is a possible D gene (6 bases). Germline V gene sequence: CDR1 MDHEN, CDR2 SYDVKM. Between the trimmed V and J ends, which lost 8 bases and 6 bases, there was a span of 20 bases. CDR3 size: 14 residues. Here the CDR3 reads CASVAGGELPEQYF. The CDR3 nucleotides read TGTGCCAGCGTTGCCGGGGGAGAGCTCCCCGAGCAGTACTTC.

The chain joins TRBV7-9 to TRBJ1-1, with D perhaps TRBD1 (6 bases). This CDR3 has 14 amino acids. CDR1 and CDR2 from the germline V gene are SEHNR and FQNEAQ (reference sequence). V was clipped by 4 bases and J by 0 bases, with 9 bases between them. For the CDR3, the DNA is TGTGCCAGCAGCTCGACAGGTATGAACACTGAAGCTTTCTTT. This translates into CASSSTGMNTEAFF.

This clone showed up just once. The rearrangement links TRBV13 to TRBJ1-3; D is unresolved. The germline V gene encodes CDR1 PRHDT and CDR2 FYEKMQ (reference sequence). This CDR3 region has 14 residues. Trimming shortened V by 1 base and J by 0 bases, and 4 bases separated the two germline ends. The CDR3 nucleotides read TGTGCCAGCAGCTTAGCCATCTCTGGAAACACCATATATTTT. Its translation: CASSLAISGNTIYF.

This clone appeared a single time. The V and J genes are TRBV6-5 and TRBJ2-1; 9 bases are shared with TRBD2. V lost 5 bases, J lost 1 base, and 3 bases stayed unmatched. Germline V lookup: CDR1 MNHEY, CDR2 SVGAGI. The CDR3 contains 15 residues. For the CDR3, the DNA is TGTGCCAGCAGTCTAGCGGGGTTGTCCTACAATGAGCAGTTCTTC. Its protein is CASSLAGLSYNEQFF.

The V gene is TRBV5-1, the J gene TRBJ2-5; tentatively, D is TRBD2 (6 bases). The CDR3 spans 15 residues. Germline assignment: CDR1 SGHRS and CDR2 YFSETQ. V was pared by 5 bases and J by 0 bases, with 14 bases between. The CDR3 here is CASRRDLGYQETQYF. Here the CDR3 DNA reads TGCGCCAGCAGGCGGGATCTCGGTTACCAAGAGACCCAGTACTTC. The whole variable domain, filled in from reference TRBV5-1 and TRBJ2-5, reads KAGVTQTPRYLIKTRGQQVTLSCSPISGHRSVSWYQQTPGQGLQFLFEYFSETQRNKGNFPGRFSGRQFSNSRSEMNVSTLELGDSALYLCASRRDLGYQETQYFGPGTRLLVL.

The chain employs TRBV6-5 and TRBJ1-6, with 8 bases lining up with TRBD1. J gave up 8 bases and V 5 bases, and 5 bases lay outside the gene matches. The germline gives CDR1 MNHEY, CDR2 SVGAGI. The CDR3 spans 14 residues. CDR3 in amino acids: CASSDRGRDSPLHF. CDR3 bases: TGTGCCAGCAGTGACAGGGGAAGGGATTCACCCCTCCACTTT.

The chain recombines TRBV11-3 with TRBJ2-3; 7 bases are a match to TRBD2. This CDR3 is built from 12 residues. Trimming cost V 0 bases and J 11 bases; bases outside gene matches: 2. Germline V lookup: CDR1 SGHNT, CDR2 YENEEA. The CDR3 spells CASSLDGGMQYF. The DNA for the CDR3 is TGTGCCAGCAGCTTAGACGGGGGGATGCAGTATTTT.

The chain links TRBV6-5 to TRBJ2-3, with TRBD2 as a possible D gene (6 bases). Per the germline V gene, CDR1 is MNHEY and CDR2 is SVGAGI. The CDR3 spans 13 residues. V lost 9 bases, J lost 4 bases, and 14 bases lay in between. This CDR3 reads CASGGGKSDTQYF. The CDR3 bases are TGTGCCAGTGGCGGCGGGAAGTCAGATACGCAGTATTTT.

This chain uses TRBV7-6 with TRBJ2-4, with D unclear. The CDR3 is 14 amino acids. V was cut by 1 base and J by 6 bases, with 10 bases left in between. Germline CDR1 is SGHVS and CDR2 is FNYEAQ. Here the CDR3 reads CASSLEAVGNIQYF. DNA of the CDR3: TGTGCCAGCAGCTTAGAGGCGGTAGGAAACATTCAGTACTTC.